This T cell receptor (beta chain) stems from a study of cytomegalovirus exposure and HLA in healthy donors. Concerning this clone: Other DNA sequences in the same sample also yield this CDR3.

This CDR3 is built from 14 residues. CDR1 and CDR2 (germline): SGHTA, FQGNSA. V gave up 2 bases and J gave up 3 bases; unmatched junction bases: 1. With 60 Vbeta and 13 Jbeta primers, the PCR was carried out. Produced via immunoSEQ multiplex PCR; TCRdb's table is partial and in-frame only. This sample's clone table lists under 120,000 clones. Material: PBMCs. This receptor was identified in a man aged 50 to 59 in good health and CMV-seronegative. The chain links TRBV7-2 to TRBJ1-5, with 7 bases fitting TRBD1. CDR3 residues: CASSLRGPNQPQHF. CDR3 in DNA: TGTGCCAGCAGCTTAAGGGGGCCCAATCAGCCCCAGCATTTT.